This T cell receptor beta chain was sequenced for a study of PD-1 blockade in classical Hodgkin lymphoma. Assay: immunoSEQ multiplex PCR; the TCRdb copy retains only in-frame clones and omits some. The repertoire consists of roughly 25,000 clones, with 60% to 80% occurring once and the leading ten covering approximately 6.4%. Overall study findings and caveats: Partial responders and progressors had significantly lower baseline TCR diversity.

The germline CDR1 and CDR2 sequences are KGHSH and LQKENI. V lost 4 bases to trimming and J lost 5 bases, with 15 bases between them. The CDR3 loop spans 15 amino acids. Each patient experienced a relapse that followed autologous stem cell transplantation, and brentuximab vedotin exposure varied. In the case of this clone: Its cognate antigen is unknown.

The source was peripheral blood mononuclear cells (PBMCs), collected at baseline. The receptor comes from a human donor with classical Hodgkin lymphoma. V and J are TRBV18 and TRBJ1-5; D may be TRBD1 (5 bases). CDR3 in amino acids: CASSLTGLRDQPQHF. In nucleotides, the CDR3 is TGTGCCAGCTCACTGACGGGACTGCGGGATCAGCCCCAGCATTTT.